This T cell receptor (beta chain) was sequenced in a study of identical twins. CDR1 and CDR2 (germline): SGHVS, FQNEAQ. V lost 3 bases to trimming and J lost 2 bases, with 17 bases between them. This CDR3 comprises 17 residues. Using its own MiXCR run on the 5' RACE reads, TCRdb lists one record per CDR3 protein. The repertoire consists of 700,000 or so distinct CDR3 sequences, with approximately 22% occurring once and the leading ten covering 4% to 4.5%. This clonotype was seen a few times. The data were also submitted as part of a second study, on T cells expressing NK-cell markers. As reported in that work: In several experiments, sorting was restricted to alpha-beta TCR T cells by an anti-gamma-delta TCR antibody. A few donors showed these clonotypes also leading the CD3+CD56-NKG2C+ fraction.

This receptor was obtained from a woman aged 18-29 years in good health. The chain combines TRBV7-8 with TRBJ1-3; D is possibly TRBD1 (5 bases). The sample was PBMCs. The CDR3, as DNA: TGTGCCAGCAGCTTCCTGGGGTGGCAGGGTGCTGGAAACACCATATATTTT. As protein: CASSFLGWQGAGNTIYF.